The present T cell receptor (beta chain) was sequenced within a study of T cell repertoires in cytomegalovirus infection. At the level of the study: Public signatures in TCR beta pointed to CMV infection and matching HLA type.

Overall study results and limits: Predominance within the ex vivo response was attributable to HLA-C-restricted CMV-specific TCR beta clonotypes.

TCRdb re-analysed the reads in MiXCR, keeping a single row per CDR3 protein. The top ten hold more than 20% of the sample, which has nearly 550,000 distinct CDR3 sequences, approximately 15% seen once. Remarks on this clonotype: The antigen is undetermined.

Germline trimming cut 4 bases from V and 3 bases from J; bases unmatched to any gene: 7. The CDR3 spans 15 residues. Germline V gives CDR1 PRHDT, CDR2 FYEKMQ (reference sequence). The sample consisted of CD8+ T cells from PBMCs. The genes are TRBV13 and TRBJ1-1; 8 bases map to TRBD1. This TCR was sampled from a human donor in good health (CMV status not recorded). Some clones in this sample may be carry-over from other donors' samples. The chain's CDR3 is CASSSDREIDTEAFF. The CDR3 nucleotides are TGTGCCAGCAGCTCGGACAGGGAGATAGACACTGAAGCTTTCTTT.